Below, 6 T cell receptor beta chains from the same sample are listed, as sequenced in a study of beta chain features in type 1 diabetes. Expressed TCRB transcripts got sequenced, as all isolated RNA was reverse transcribed. Produced via immunoSEQ multiplex PCR; TCRdb's table is partial and in-frame only. The sample has roughly 310,000 clones; approximately 11% are singletons. Source material: naive CD4+ T cells from blood. These receptors originate from a woman between 25 and 40 years old in good health.

The J gene is TRBJ2-4, the V gene TRBV19, with TRBD1 identical over 7 bases. V trimming: 8 bases; J trimming: 8 bases; junction bases outside the gene matches: 6. The CDR3 is 12 residues long. CDR1 and CDR2 (germline): LNHDA, SQIVND (reference sequence). The CDR3 is CASRTGLDIQYF. The CDR3 DNA is TGTGCCAGTCGGACAGGTTTAGACATTCAGTACTTC. Full variable domain (remainder filled in from reference TRBV19 and TRBJ2-4): DGGITQSPKYLFRKEGQNVTLSCEQNLNHDAMYWYRQDPGQGLRLIYYSQIVNDFQKGDIAEGYSVSREKKESFPLTVTSAQKNPTAFYLCASRTGLDIQYFGAGTRLSVL.

V usage is TRBV10-3 and J usage is TRBJ2-1; D ambiguous. The CDR3 contains 14 residues. With 6 bases removed from V and 6 bases from J, the gap between germline ends came to 15 bases. Germline assignment: CDR1 ENHRY and CDR2 SYGVKD. CDR3 in DNA: TGTGCCATCAGCGAACTAACGACCGGCAATGAGCAGTTCTTC. Its translation is CAISELTTGNEQFF.

V gene TRBV9 combines with J gene TRBJ1-4; 9 nucleotides match TRBD1. The CDR3 is 15 amino acids. Per the germline V gene, CDR1 is SGDLS and CDR2 is YYNGEE. V shed 4 bases and J 7 bases; nucleotides not matched to a gene: 8. The CDR3 loop reads CASSPGTGWGEKLFF. CDR3 DNA sequence: TGTGCCAGCAGCCCGGGGACAGGGTGGGGTGAAAAACTGTTTTTT.

This clone occurred a few times. This chain uses TRBV4-3 with TRBJ2-6, with 9 positions matching TRBD1. CDR3 length: 17 amino acids. Trimming removed 1 base from V and 1 base from J; junction bases left unmatched: 2. CDR1 is LGHNA and CDR2 is YSLEER in the germline V gene. This chain's CDR3 is CASSQGTGVSGANVLTF. The CDR3 DNA sequence: TGCGCCAGCAGCCAAGGGACAGGGGTTTCTGGGGCCAACGTCCTGACTTTC.

The V and J genes are TRBV28 and TRBJ2-3; 7 nucleotides agree with TRBD2. Germline V gene lookup returns CDR1 MDHEN and CDR2 SYDVKM. The V segment lost 5 bases and the J segment 3 bases; nucleotides outside the gene matches: 5. This CDR3 is 14 amino acids long. For the CDR3, the DNA is TGTGCCAGCAGTCTCTCCGGGAGGACAGATACGCAGTATTTT. This gives the protein CASSLSGRTDTQYF. The full variable domain, rest sourced from reference TRBV28 and TRBJ2-3, is DVKVTQSSRYLVKRTGEKVFLECVQDMDHENMFWYRQDPGLGLRLIYFSYDVKMKEKGDIPEGYSVSREKKERFSLILESASTNQTSMYLCASSLSGRTDTQYFGPGTRLTVL.

This chain uses TRBV18 with TRBJ2-5; D is unclear. With 0 bases removed from V and 2 bases from J, the gap between germline ends came to 7 bases. The germline V gene encodes CDR1 KGHSH and CDR2 LQKENI. This CDR3 contains 14 residues. The CDR3 DNA is TGTGCCAGCTCACCACCCGGGTTTCAAGAGACCCAGTACTTC. It encodes CASSPPGFQETQYF. The variable domain in full, completed from reference TRBV18 and TRBJ2-5, reads NAGVMQNPRHLVRRRGQEARLRCSPMKGHSHVYWYRQLPEEGLKFMVYLQKENIIDESGMPKERFSAEFPKEGPSILRIQQVVRGDSAAYFCASSPPGFQETQYFGPGTRLLVL.